This T cell receptor beta chain appears in the sequencing data of a study of tissue T cells after allogeneic stem cell transplantation. Study details: Samples with visible lymphocytes on H&E were prioritized for sequencing.

Germline-derived CDR1 and CDR2 are MNHNY and SVGAGI (reference sequence). This CDR3 has 13 residues. V was cut by 8 bases and J by 0 bases, with 8 bases left in between. Notes on this clone: The antigen is not known.

Findings and limits, study-wide: In patients and mice, blood and spleen missed much of tissue repertoire.

Comparators without hematopoietic cell transplant had other cancers, at least five gastrointestinal samples, and no known gastrointestinal disease. Sequencing was performed with immunoSEQ multiplex PCR; in TCRdb, only in-frame clones are kept and a portion is missing. The sample has about 1,500 clones, 55% to 80% seen once; the top ten hold 9.5% to 15%. This sample comprised esophagus tissue, obtained at autopsy. This clonotype was obtained from a woman aged 18-49 years with breast cancer. The rearrangement uses TRBV6-6 and TRBJ2-1, with D uncertain. CDR3 in amino acids: CASGVSSYNEQFF. The CDR3 nucleotides read TGTGCCAGCGGTGTTAGCTCCTACAATGAGCAGTTCTTC.